These 21 T cell receptor beta chains were all obtained from the same sample, sequenced in a study of molecular identifiers for immune sequencing clone quantification. In TCRdb, the PCR reads were re-called with MiXCR into one record per CDR3 protein. The table includes some 580,000 distinct CDR3 sequences, roughly 25% detected once. The sequencing input was naive CD8+ T cells from blood, with Jurkat cell RNA spiked in. Sample subset: FACS-sorted CD8+CD4-CCR7+CD45RA+ naive T cells. The source of these receptors is a human donor in good health. Some libraries in this study had Jurkat cell RNA spiked in.

This clonotype has more than one count but fewer than ten. V usage is TRBV27 and J usage is TRBJ2-3, with D possibly matching TRBD1 (5 bases). Trimming removed 1 base from V and 2 bases from J, with 10 bases in between. This CDR3 is 15 amino acids long. Per germline, CDR1 MNHEY and CDR2 SMNVEV (reference sequence). CDR3 DNA: TGTGCCAGCAGTTTATTGGGCAGGGTCACAGATACGCAGTATTTT. It specifies CASSLLGRVTDTQYF.

The genes are TRBV12-3 or TRBV12-4 and TRBJ1-1; D not resolved. Trimming removed 7 bases from V and 0 bases from J, with 9 bases in between. CDR3 length: 13 residues. CDR3 coding DNA: TGTGCCAGCACTCCGATACTGAACACTGAAGCTTTCTTT. Its translation is CASTPILNTEAFF.

Many counts were recorded for this clonotype. V and J are TRBV27 and TRBJ2-7; 7 nucleotides agree with TRBD1. V shed 6 bases and J 2 bases; nucleotides not matched to a gene: 7. Germline V gene sequence: CDR1 MNHEY, CDR2 SMNVEV (reference sequence). The CDR3 consists of 14 residues. This CDR3 is CASSAGTATYEQYF. DNA of the CDR3: TGTGCCAGCAGCGCCGGGACAGCTACCTACGAGCAGTACTTC.

This clonotype was observed a handful of times. The rearrangement links TRBV4-1 to TRBJ2-7; the match to TRBD1 covers 8 bases. The CDR3 extends over 16 amino acids. CDR1 and CDR2 (germline): MGHRA, YSYEKL. V was pared by 3 bases and J by 3 bases, with 10 bases of the junction left unmatched. The CDR3 sequence: CASSQLAGQGYYEQYF. In DNA form, the CDR3 reads TGCGCCAGCAGCCAGCTGGCAGGACAGGGTTACTACGAGCAGTACTTC.

This clonotype was seen many times. The chain uses TRBV7-8 and TRBJ1-1, with D uncertain. V dropped 10 bases and J dropped 8 bases, with 29 bases sitting between them. CDR3 length equals 16 residues. The germline V gene has CDR1 SGHVS and CDR2 FQNEAQ. CDR3 sequence (DNA): TGTGCCATCTGGCTTAGCTCGAGGTTGGGGAAAACCGAAGCTTTCTTT. It encodes CAIWLSSRLGKTEAFF.

Regarding this clonotype: One end of the junction is discordant with germline, which a read error may explain. The gene calls are TRBV4-1 and TRBJ2-7; 7 bases are a match to TRBD1. Germline loops: CDR1 MGHRA, CDR2 YSYEKL. The CDR3 extends over 14 amino acids. CDR3 nucleotide sequence: TGCGCCAGCAGCCAGGGGGACAGTTCCTACGGGCAGTACTTC. This gives the protein CASSQGDSSYGQYF.

This clonotype has more than one count but fewer than ten. V is TRBV6-2 or TRBV6-3 and J is TRBJ1-5, with unresolved D. V was cut by 5 bases and J by 5 bases, with 16 bases left in between. The CDR3 extends over 15 amino acids. CDR1 is MNHEY, CDR2 SVGEGT, per germline. Written as DNA, the CDR3 is TGTGCCAGCAGTCCCGTTGGCAGTAACCATCAGCCCCAGCATTTT. Amino acid sequence: CASSPVGSNHQPQHF.

This clonotype turned up a few times. A single base separates this from a much larger clone, so it may be a read error. The chain recombines TRBV6-2 or TRBV6-3 with TRBJ1-5, with unresolved D. The germline V gene encodes CDR1 MNHEY and CDR2 SVGEGT. CDR3 length: 12 residues. The V end was cut by 4 bases, the J end by 3 bases, with 4 bases between. This chain's CDR3 is CASSLHNQPQHF. CDR3 DNA sequence: TGTGCCAGCAGTTTACACAATCAGCCCCAGCATTTT.

The V call is TRBV5-6, the J call TRBJ2-5, with D possibly called TRBD1 or TRBD2 (5 bases each). Germline V gene sequence: CDR1 SGHDT, CDR2 YYEEEE. Trimming took 4 bases from V and 3 from J, leaving 19 bases between them. The CDR3 is made up of 16 amino acids. The CDR3: CASSHKARGVEETQYF. CDR3 coding DNA: TGTGCCAGCAGCCATAAAGCGAGAGGGGTAGAAGAGACCCAGTACTTC.

In the case of this clonotype: A read error may explain this, as a much larger clone is one base away. The V gene is TRBV12-3 or TRBV12-4, the J gene TRBJ1-2; possibly TRBD1 for D (6 bases). The CDR3 has 11 residues. The V gene lost 3 bases and the J gene lost 14 bases, with 13 bases spanning the gap. CDR3 region: CASSFRTEETF. Here the CDR3 DNA reads TGTGCCAGCAGTTTTAGGACAGAAGAAACCTTC.

This clonotype was observed many times. This sequence joins TRBV7-9 and TRBJ1-1; TRBD1 aligns across 7 bases. After removal of 6 bases from V and 4 bases from J, the junction contained 8 bases not matched to a gene. The CDR3 has 14 residues. Germline V gives CDR1 SEHNR, CDR2 FQNEAQ (reference sequence). Written as DNA, the CDR3 is TGTGCCAGCAGGTCAGGGGGATCGGGCACTGAAGCTTTCTTT. Residues: CASRSGGSGTEAFF.

Worth noting for this clonotype: A read error may be the cause here, since a much bigger clone is one base away. This chain connects TRBV29-1 to TRBJ1-2; 8 nucleotides align to TRBD1. The germline gives CDR1 SQVTM, CDR2 ANQGSEA. The V and J ends lost 4 bases and 7 bases, in that order; junction bases with no gene match: 5. The CDR3 covers 12 residues. This chain's CDR3 is CSVGSGGVGYTF. For the CDR3, the DNA is TGCAGCGTTGGATCAGGGGGCGTTGGCTACACCTTC.

As for this clonotype: A much bigger clone sits one base away, suggesting this may be a read error. In DNA, the CDR3 is TGTGCCAGCAGCTCTCCAGGATGGCGTAGCGACAACGAGCAGTACTTC. Its translation is CASSSPGWRSDNEQYF. The V gene is TRBV5-3, the J gene TRBJ2-7, with D maybe TRBD2 (5 bases). TRBV5-3 is classed as an ORF, of uncertain function. The CDR3 has 16 residues.

The table lists this clonotype with many counts. This chain joins TRBV29-1 and TRBJ2-6; D possibly uses TRBD1 or TRBD2 (5 bases each). Trimming left V 3 bases short and J 4 bases short, with 10 bases between. The CDR3 has 14 residues. Germline assignment: CDR1 SQVTM and CDR2 ANQGSEA. CDR3 region: CSVDEGHGANVLTF. The CDR3 DNA follows: TGCAGCGTTGACGAGGGGCACGGGGCCAACGTCCTGACTTTC.

This clonotype was observed many times. Here the CDR3 reads CASQGGDTYEQYF. In nucleotides, the CDR3 is TGTGCCAGCCAGGGAGGGGATACCTACGAGCAGTACTTC. This sequence joins TRBV28 and TRBJ2-7; TRBD2 matches 7 bases. Germline CDR1 is MDHEN and CDR2 is SYDVKM. Unmatched junction bases numbered 6, after V lost 8 bases and J lost 2 bases. This CDR3 spans 13 amino acids.

As concerns this clonotype: A read error may explain this, as a much larger clone is one base away. This sequence joins TRBV4-1 and TRBJ1-1; D is unclear. This CDR3 contains 16 residues. Looked up from germline, CDR1 is MGHRA and CDR2 is YSYEKL. CDR3 coding DNA: TGCGCCAGCAGCCCAGGACCTCGCCTCACAAACAATGAAGCTTTCTTT. Its protein is CASSPGPRLTNNEAFF.

This clonotype has at least ten counts. This sequence joins TRBV27 and TRBJ2-7, with 9 nucleotides matching TRBD2. In germline, CDR1 is MNHEY, CDR2 SMNVEV (reference sequence). The CDR3 spans 14 residues. V gave up 4 bases and J gave up 3 bases; unmatched junction bases: 4. The CDR3 bases are TGTGCCAGCAGTTCGGGACTAGCTTACTACGAGCAGTACTTC. This translates into CASSSGLAYYEQYF.

This clonotype was observed at least ten times. The rearrangement links TRBV7-2 to TRBJ2-7; 8 bases agree with TRBD1. The V gene end was trimmed by 5 bases and the J gene end by 4 bases; junction bases not matched to a gene: 7. The CDR3 totals 14 residues. The V gene's germline CDR1 is SGHTA and CDR2 FQGNSA. The CDR3 reads CASSPRQGWYEQYF. CDR3 in DNA: TGTGCCAGCAGCCCACGACAGGGGTGGTACGAGCAGTACTTC.

This clonotype has ten or more counts. The chain combines TRBV4-3 with TRBJ2-7; 10 bases fit TRBD1. CDR1 is LGHNA, CDR2 YSLEER, per germline. This CDR3 has 15 residues. Trimming took 0 bases from V and 4 from J; bases not matched to a gene: 3. The CDR3 DNA is TGCGCCAGCAGCCAAGATCCGGGACAGGGGTACGAGCAGTACTTC. Amino acid sequence: CASSQDPGQGYEQYF.

The rearrangement joins TRBV27 to TRBJ2-7; 14 nucleotides agree with TRBD2. J gave up 2 bases and V 5 bases, and 5 bases lay outside the gene matches. Per germline, CDR1 MNHEY and CDR2 SMNVEV (reference sequence). CDR3 length: 16 amino acids. The CDR3, as DNA: TGTGCCAGCAGTGGACTAGCGGGAGGACGTCCCTACGAGCAGTACTTC. Translated, it gives CASSGLAGGRPYEQYF.

This clonotype was found many times. This chain connects TRBV20-1 to TRBJ2-2; D call uncertain. The CDR3 has 15 residues. Germline CDR1 is DFQATT and CDR2 is SNEGSKA (reference sequence). Deletions cut 1 base from V and 0 bases from J, with 9 bases between. CDR3 residues: CSARVISSNTGELFF. CDR3 nucleotides: TGCAGTGCTAGAGTGATCAGCTCGAACACCGGGGAGCTGTTTTTT.